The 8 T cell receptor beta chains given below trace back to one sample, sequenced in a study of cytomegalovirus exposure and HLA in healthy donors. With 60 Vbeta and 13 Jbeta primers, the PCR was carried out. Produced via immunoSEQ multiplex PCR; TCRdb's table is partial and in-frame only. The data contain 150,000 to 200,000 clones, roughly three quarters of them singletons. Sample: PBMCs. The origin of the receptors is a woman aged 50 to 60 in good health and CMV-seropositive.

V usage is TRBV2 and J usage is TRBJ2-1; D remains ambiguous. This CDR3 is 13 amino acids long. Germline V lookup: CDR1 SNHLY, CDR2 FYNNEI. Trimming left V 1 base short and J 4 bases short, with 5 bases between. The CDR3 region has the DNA TGTGCCAGCAGTGAAGACAGATACAATGAGCAGTTCTTC. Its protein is CASSEDRYNEQFF.

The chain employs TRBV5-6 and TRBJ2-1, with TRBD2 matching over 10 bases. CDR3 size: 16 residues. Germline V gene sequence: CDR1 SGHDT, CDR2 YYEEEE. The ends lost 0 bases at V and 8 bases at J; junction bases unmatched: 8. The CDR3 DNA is TGTGCCAGCAGCTTGGAGGGACTAGCGTCTAGGGATGAGCAGTTCTTC. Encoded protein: CASSLEGLASRDEQFF.

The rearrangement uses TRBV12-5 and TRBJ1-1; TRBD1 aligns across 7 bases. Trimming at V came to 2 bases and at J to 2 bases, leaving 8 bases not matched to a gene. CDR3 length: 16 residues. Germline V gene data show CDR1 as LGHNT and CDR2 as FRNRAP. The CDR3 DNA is TGTGCTAGTGGTTTGCCCCCGGGACAGAGAAACACTGAAGCTTTCTTT. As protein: CASGLPPGQRNTEAFF.

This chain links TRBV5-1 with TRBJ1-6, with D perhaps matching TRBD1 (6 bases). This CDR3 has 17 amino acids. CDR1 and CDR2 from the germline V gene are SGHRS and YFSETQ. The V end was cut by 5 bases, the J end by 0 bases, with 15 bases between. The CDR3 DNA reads TGCGCCAGCAGGTCAGGTGGGGGGGCCTCCTATAATTCACCCCTCCACTTT. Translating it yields CASRSGGGASYNSPLHF.

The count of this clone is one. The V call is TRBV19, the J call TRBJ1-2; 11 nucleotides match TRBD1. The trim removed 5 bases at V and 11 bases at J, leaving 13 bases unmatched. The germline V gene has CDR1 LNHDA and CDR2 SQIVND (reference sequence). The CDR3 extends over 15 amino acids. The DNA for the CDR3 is TGTGCCAGTAGTCCCTGGGACAGGGGGTCCGGAGATTACACCTTC. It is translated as CASSPWDRGSGDYTF.

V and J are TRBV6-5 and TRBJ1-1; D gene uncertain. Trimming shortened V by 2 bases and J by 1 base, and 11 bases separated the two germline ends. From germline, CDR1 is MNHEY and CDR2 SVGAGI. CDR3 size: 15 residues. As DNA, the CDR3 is TGTGCCAGCAGTTACGGAGTTCCGTCGAACACTGAAGCTTTCTTT. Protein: CASSYGVPSNTEAFF.

In DNA, the CDR3 is TGTGCCAGCAGACAGGGTGGAGAGACCCAGTACTTC. Protein: CASRQGGETQYF. The J gene is TRBJ2-5, the V gene TRBV27; D is possibly TRBD1 (6 bases). V dropped 6 bases and J dropped 4 bases, with 9 bases sitting between them. CDR1 and CDR2 (germline): MNHEY, SMNVEV (reference sequence). The CDR3 extends over 12 amino acids.

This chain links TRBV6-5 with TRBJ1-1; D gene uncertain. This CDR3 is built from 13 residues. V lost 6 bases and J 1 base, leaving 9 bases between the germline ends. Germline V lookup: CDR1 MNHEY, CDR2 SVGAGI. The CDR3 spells CASSRNKNTEAFF. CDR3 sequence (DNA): TGTGCCAGCAGCCGTAACAAGAACACTGAAGCTTTCTTT.